Detailed here is one T cell receptor beta chain. Its matching antigen is unknown. Germline and junction disagree at one end, which may indicate a read error. This sample also contains other DNA sequences that code for the same CDR3. The length of the CDR3 is 13 residues. The germline gives CDR1 MNHEY, CDR2 SMNVEV (reference sequence). These data belong to a study of cytomegalovirus exposure and HLA in healthy donors. Study results and caveats: An analysis done earlier found most TCR beta V segments productive about 87% or about 30% of the time. The authors later found TCR association rates varying by HLA locus, with DRB1 most and HLA-C fewest. Cytomegalovirus status was reportedly diagnosed by the classifier with high sensitivity and specificity.

The PCR was carried out with 60 Vbeta primers and 13 Jbeta primers. TCRdb's table, derived via immunoSEQ multiplex PCR, lists solely in-frame clones and lacks some. The sample has over 150,000 clones, roughly 79% seen once. Sequencing was performed on PBMCs. The TCR comes from a woman in her forties or fifties in good health and CMV-seropositive. The chain employs TRBV27 and TRBJ2-6, with 7 bases fitting TRBD1. This chain's CDR3 is CASSFKGANGLTF. CDR3 DNA sequence: TGTGCCAGCAGTTTCAAGGGGGCCAACGGCCTGACTTTC.